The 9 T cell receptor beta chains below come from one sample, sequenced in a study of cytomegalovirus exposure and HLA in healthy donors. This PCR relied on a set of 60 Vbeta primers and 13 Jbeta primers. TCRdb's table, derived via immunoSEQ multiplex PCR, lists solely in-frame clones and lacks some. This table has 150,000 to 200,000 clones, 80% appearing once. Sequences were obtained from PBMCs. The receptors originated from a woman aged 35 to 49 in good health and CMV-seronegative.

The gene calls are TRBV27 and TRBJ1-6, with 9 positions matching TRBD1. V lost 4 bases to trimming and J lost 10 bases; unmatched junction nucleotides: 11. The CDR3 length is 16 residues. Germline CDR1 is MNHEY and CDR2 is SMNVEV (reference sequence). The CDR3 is CASSWRLGQGSSPLHF. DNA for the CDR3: TGTGCCAGCAGTTGGCGGTTGGGACAGGGCAGCTCACCCCTCCACTTT.

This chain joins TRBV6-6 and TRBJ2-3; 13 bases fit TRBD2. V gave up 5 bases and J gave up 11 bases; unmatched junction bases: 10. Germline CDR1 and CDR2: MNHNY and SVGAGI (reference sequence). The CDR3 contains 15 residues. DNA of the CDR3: TGTGCCAGCAGTCTCCCCGCCGGGACTAGCGGGAAGCAGTATTTT. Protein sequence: CASSLPAGTSGKQYF.

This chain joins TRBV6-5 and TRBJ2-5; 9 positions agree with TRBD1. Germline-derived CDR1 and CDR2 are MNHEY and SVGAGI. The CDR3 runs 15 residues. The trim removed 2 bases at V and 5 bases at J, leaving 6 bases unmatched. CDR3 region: CASSYRGQGHETQYF. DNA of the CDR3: TGTGCCAGCAGTTACAGGGGACAGGGTCATGAGACCCAGTACTTC.

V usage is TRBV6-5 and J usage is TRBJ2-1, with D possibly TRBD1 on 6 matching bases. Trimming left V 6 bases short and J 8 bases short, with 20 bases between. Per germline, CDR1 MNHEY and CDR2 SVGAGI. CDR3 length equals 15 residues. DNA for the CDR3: TGTGCCAGCAGACCCACGAACGACAGGCCGCATGAGCAGTTCTTC. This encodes CASRPTNDRPHEQFF.

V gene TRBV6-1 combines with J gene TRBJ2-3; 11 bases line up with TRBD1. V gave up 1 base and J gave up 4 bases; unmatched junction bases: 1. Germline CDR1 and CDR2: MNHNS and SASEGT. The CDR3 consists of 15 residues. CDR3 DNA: TGTGCCAGCAGTGAAGGGGGACAGGGGGCAGATACGCAGTATTTT. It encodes CASSEGGQGADTQYF.

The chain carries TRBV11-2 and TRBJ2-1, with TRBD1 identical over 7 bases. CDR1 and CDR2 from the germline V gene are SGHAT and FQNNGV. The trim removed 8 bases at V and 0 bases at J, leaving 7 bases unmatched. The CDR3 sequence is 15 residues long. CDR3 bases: TGTGCCAGCGGCCTCCGGGACAGCTCCTACAATGAGCAGTTCTTC. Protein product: CASGLRDSSYNEQFF.

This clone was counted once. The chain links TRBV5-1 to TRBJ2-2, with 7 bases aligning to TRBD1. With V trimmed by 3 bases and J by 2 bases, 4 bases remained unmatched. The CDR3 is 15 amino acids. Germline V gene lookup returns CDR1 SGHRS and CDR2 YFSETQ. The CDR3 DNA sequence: TGCGCCAGCAGCTACCGGGACAGCAACACCGGGGAGCTGTTTTTT. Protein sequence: CASSYRDSNTGELFF. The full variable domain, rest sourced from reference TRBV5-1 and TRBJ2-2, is KAGVTQTPRYLIKTRGQQVTLSCSPISGHRSVSWYQQTPGQGLQFLFEYFSETQRNKGNFPGRFSGRQFSNSRSEMNVSTLELGDSALYLCASSYRDSNTGELFFGEGSRLTVL.

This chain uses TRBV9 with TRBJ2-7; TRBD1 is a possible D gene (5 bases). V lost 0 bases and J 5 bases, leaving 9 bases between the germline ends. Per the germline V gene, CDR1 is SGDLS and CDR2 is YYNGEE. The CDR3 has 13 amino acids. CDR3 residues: CASSVAGSHEQYF. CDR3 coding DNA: TGTGCCAGCAGCGTAGCAGGGTCCCACGAGCAGTACTTC.

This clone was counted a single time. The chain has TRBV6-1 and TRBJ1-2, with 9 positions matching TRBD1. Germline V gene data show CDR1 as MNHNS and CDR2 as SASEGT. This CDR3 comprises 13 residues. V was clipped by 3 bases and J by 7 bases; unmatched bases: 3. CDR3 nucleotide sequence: TGTGCCAGCAGTGAGGGACAGGGTAGTGGCTACACCTTC. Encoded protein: CASSEGQGSGYTF.